Listed below are T cell receptor beta chains from one sample, sequenced in a study of T cell responses to AZD1222 COVID-19 vaccine. Assay: immunoSEQ multiplex PCR; the TCRdb copy retains only in-frame clones and omits some. Of about 170,000 clones detected, about 92% appear once; the ten largest clones hold roughly 2.5%. The specimen comprised peripheral blood, sampled on day 0 of AZD1222 vaccination. The receptor source for this set is an adult in good health. The CDR3 runs from the conserved cysteine through the conserved F or W. The D gene is left open where the match is weak. Part of the rows lack a size; the others show once, few, many or a class for expanded clones.

TRBJ1-5 | . | TRBV2 | . | TGTGCCAGCACCCAGAGTGGCAATCAGCCCCAGCATTTT | CASTQSGNQPQHF
TRBJ2-7 | TRBD2 | TRBV19 | . | TGTGCCAGTAGCACCCGGCTCACTAGCGAACGATACGAGCAGTACTTC | CASSTRLTSERYEQYF
TRBJ2-7 | . | TRBV28 | . | TGTGCCAGCAGTTTGGGGGGTGGGCAGGGACAATGGTACTTC | CASSLGGGQGQWYF
TRBJ2-3 | . | TRBV7-9 | . | TGTGCCAGCAGCCCAGCCGGGAGAGATACGCAGTATTTT | CASSPAGRDTQYF
TRBJ2-1 | TRBD2 | TRBV4-2 | . | TGTGCCAGCAGCCAAGGGGCGGGAGCCTACAATGAGCAGTTCTTC | CASSQGAGAYNEQFF
TRBJ2-7 | . | TRBV5-5 | . | TGTGCCAGCAGCTTGGTCCCCCTCTACGAGCAGTACTTC | CASSLVPLYEQYF
TRBJ1-5 | . | TRBV19 | once | TGTGCCAGTAGTATAAAGAGGGCAGGGAAGACGGGCAATCAGCCCCAGCATTTT | CASSIKRAGKTGNQPQHF
TRBJ2-7 | TRBD1 | TRBV19 | . | TGTGCCAGTAGTTGGCTTGGGACAGGGAGCGAGCAGTACTTC | CASSWLGTGSEQYF
TRBJ1-2 | . | TRBV6-5 | . | TGTGCCAGCAGTTACGGGACGGGGTATTATGGCTACACCTTC | CASSYGTGYYGYTF
TRBJ1-5 | TRBD1 | TRBV19 | . | TGTGCCAGTAGCGCGGGGACAGGGAACGGGAATGTGCAGCCCCAGCATTTT | CASSAGTGNGNVQPQHF
TRBJ1-2 | . | TRBV10-2 | . | . | CASSTSLRGSDGYTF
TRBJ2-2 | TRBD1 | TRBV19 | . | TGTGCCAGTAGTACAGGGGGCCCCGCGAACACCGGGGAGCTGTTTTTT | CASSTGGPANTGELFF
TRBJ1-1 | . | TRBV4-1 | . | TGCGCCAGCAGCCACCACGGGGGAGGGAACACTGAAGCTTTCTTT | CASSHHGGGNTEAFF
TRBJ1-3 | . | TRBV19 | few | TGTGCCAGTAGTACAAAGGGAATGCCCGGAAACACCATATATTTT | CASSTKGMPGNTIYF
TRBJ2-3 | TRBD2 | TRBV30 | . | TGTGCCTGGAGTCTCCGTGGGGGGGTCTCAGATACGCAGTATTTT | CAWSLRGGVSDTQYF
TRBJ2-1 | . | TRBV11-1 | . | TGTGCCAGCAGCTTAGCCGCGGACAATGAGCAGTTCTTC | CASSLAADNEQFF
TRBJ1-5 | TRBD1 | TRBV5-1 | . | TGCGCCAGCAGTACAGGGGGCAGCAATCAGCCCCAGCATTTT | CASSTGGSNQPQHF
TRBJ1-6 | . | TRBV4-1 | . | TGCGCCAGCAGCCAAGAATCGACATTAAATTCACCCCTCCACTTT | CASSQESTLNSPLHF
TRBJ1-2 | . | TRBV19 | . | TGTGCCAGTAGGATCCAGGATAACTATGGCTACACCTTC | CASRIQDNYGYTF
TRBJ2-2 | TRBD1 | TRBV7-9 | . | TGTGCCAGCAGCCGTTTCGGGACAGCGAACACCGGGGAGCTGTTTTTT | CASSRFGTANTGELFF
TRBJ1-1 | . | TRBV29-1 | many | TGCAGCGTTGTCAGACCGGGGGGGCTTGGAGCTGAAGCTTTCTTT | CSVVRPGGLGAEAFF
TRBJ1-1 | . | TRBV19 | once | TGTGCCAGCCGGGGGGGCGGAGTGGACACTGAAGCTTTCTTT | CASRGGGVDTEAFF
TRBJ1-5 | . | TRBV5-6 | . | TGTGCCAGCAGCCCCCTGGGGAGCAATCAGCCCCAGCATTTT | CASSPLGSNQPQHF
TRBJ2-7 | . | TRBV5-4 | . | TGTGCCAGCAGCTTGCCCGGGATTAGCTCCTACGAGCAGTACTTC | CASSLPGISSYEQYF
TRBJ1-6 | . | TRBV28 | few | TGTGCCAGCTCTAGGGGCCACGGAGGATCACCCCTCCACTTT | CASSRGHGGSPLHF
TRBJ1-5 | . | TRBV30 | . | TGTGCCTGGAGGGGAGGGGGAATCAATCAGCCCCAGCATTTT | CAWRGGGINQPQHF
TRBJ1-1 | . | TRBV29-1 | . | TGCAGCGTTGAACGTAGATTGAACACTGAAGCTTTCTTT | CSVERRLNTEAFF
TRBJ2-7 | . | TRBV2 | . | TGTGCCAGCGGGGTCGAGCAGTACTTC | CASGVEQYF
TRBJ1-2 | TRBD1 | TRBV6-1 | once | TGTGCCAGCAGCGAAAGAACAGGGGGCGAGATCGGGTATGGCTACACCTTC | CASSERTGGEIGYGYTF
TRBJ1-2 | . | TRBV6-2/TRBV6-3 | . | TGTGCCAGCAGTAGGACGGTGGACTATGGCTACACCTTC | CASSRTVDYGYTF
TRBJ1-3 | . | TRBV5-4 | . | TGTGCCAGCAGCTTGGCTGGGGCGCGAGGAAACACCATATATTTT | CASSLAGARGNTIYF
TRBJ2-7 | . | TRBV13 | . | TGTGCCAGCAGCTTCACTCAGGAGGACTACGAGCAGTACTTC | CASSFTQEDYEQYF
TRBJ2-1 | TRBD2 | TRBV2 | few | TGTGCCATCCCGACTAGCGGGGTTTCCTACAATGAGCAGTTCTTC | CAIPTSGVSYNEQFF
TRBJ2-3 | TRBD2 | TRBV20-1 | . | TGCAGTGCTAGTTTTGGGGGGGGTGCAGATACGCAGTATTTT | CSASFGGGADTQYF
TRBJ2-1 | . | TRBV11-2 | . | TGTGCCAGCAGCTCTCGCGGATGGATATTTGAGCAGTTCTTC | CASSSRGWIFEQFF
TRBJ1-1 | . | TRBV9 | once | TGTGCCAGCAGCGTAGCTACTAGGCTTGGGAACACTGAAGCTTTCTTT | CASSVATRLGNTEAFF
TRBJ1-3 | . | TRBV5-1 | . | TGCGCCAGCAGCCCAGGGACACCAGGTGGAAACACCATATATTTT | CASSPGTPGGNTIYF
TRBJ1-1 | . | TRBV7-9 | . | TGTGCCAGCAGCTTTTTACAGGGAGGGACTGAAGCTTTCTTT | CASSFLQGGTEAFF
TRBJ1-1 | . | TRBV19 | . | TGTGCCAGTAGTATAATAGGGGACACTGAAGCTTTCTTT | CASSIIGDTEAFF
TRBJ2-7 | TRBD2 | TRBV11-2 | . | TGTGCCAGCAGCTCCAGTGGGCGGGAGACCGAGCAGTACTTC | CASSSSGRETEQYF
TRBJ2-5 | TRBD1 | TRBV5-1 | . | TGCGCCAGCAGCTTGGTTGGCAGGGGGCGAGGTATAGAGACCCAGTACTTC | CASSLVGRGRGIETQYF
TRBJ1-1 | TRBD1 | TRBV5-1 | . | TGCGCCAGCAGCGAACTGGACAGGGGGCCCAGAACTGAAGCTTTCTTT | CASSELDRGPRTEAFF
TRBJ1-3 | . | TRBV7-9 | . | TGTGCCAGCGGCCCGGAGGGTGCCATATATTTT | CASGPEGAIYF
TRBJ2-7 | . | TRBV2 | once | TGTGCCAGCAGGGGGGGACTTGCCTACGAGCAGTACTTC | CASRGGLAYEQYF
TRBJ1-6 | . | TRBV7-9 | . | TGTGCCAGCAGCTTCCTAGGATCCCATAATTCACCCCTCCACTTT | CASSFLGSHNSPLHF
TRBJ2-5 | . | TRBV5-4 | . | TGTGCCAGCCACCAATCAGTAGGGGAGACCCAGTACTTC | CASHQSVGETQYF
TRBJ1-4 | TRBD1 | TRBV30 | . | TGTGCCTGGAGTGTAGGGTCAGGGGGTAATGAAAAACTGTTTTTT | CAWSVGSGGNEKLFF
TRBJ2-1 | . | TRBV6-1 | . | TGTGCCAGCAGTGAAATTGAGTGGCGTGAGCAGTTCTTC | CASSEIEWREQFF
TRBJ1-4 | . | TRBV10-2 | . | TGCGCCACCACCCCCGGGGGAGGTGGTGAAAAACTGTTTTTT | CATTPGGGGEKLFF
TRBJ1-5 | . | TRBV19 | . | TGTGCCAGTAGTATAGGTAATCAGCCCCAGCATTTT | CASSIGNQPQHF
TRBJ2-1 | . | TRBV3-1/TRBV3-2 | . | TGTGCCAGCAGCCAAGAGGGGCGGATCGGCCACAATGAGCAGTTCTTC | CASSQEGRIGHNEQFF
TRBJ2-1 | TRBD2 | TRBV19 | . | TGTGCCAGTAGTAGGGGAGGGCCCATCAATGAGCAGTTCTTC | CASSRGGPINEQFF
TRBJ1-5 | . | TRBV12-5 | . | TGTGCTAGTGGTTTGGTACTCGGGGATAGCAATCAGCCCCAGCATTTT | CASGLVLGDSNQPQHF
TRBJ2-3 | . | TRBV4-1 | . | TGCGCCAGCAGCCAGGTCTTAGGGGATACGCAGTATTTT | CASSQVLGDTQYF
TRBJ2-5 | TRBD2 | TRBV11-2 | few | TGTGCCAGCACCCCTTATTTAGCGGGAGGGGTCCAAGAGACCCAGTACTTC | CASTPYLAGGVQETQYF
TRBJ2-5 | TRBD2 | TRBV7-9 | . | TGTGCCAGCAGCCCTCGGGTAGCGGGAGGCCTCCAAGAGACCCAGTACTTC | CASSPRVAGGLQETQYF
TRBJ2-7 | TRBD2 | TRBV2 | . | TGTGCCAGCAACCGGGAGGTTTCTTCCTACGAGCAGTACTTC | CASNREVSSYEQYF
TRBJ1-2 | . | TRBV14 | . | TGTGCCAGCAGCCTAGGGCAAACTGGCTACACCTTC | CASSLGQTGYTF
TRBJ1-1 | . | TRBV7-2 | few | TGTGCCAGCAGCTTAAGACGCCAGTCGAACACTGAAGCTTTCTTT | CASSLRRQSNTEAFF